This TCR beta chain is from a study of shared clonotypes between healthy human individuals. The CDR3 is 12 amino acids. Germline V gene lookup returns CDR1 SQVTM and CDR2 ANQGSEA. Trimming took off 6 bases at V and 1 base at J, with 9 bases between the two ends. Clones were sequenced by immunoSEQ multiplex PCR, and TCRdb holds only the in-frame ones, with some missing. Here the sample spans about 1.5 million clones, approximately 98% being singletons. The chain is built from TRBV29-1 and TRBJ1-2; D remains unclear. This clonotype was sampled from a man aged 25-45 years in good health. The sample was naive CD4+ T cells sorted from blood. Subset described: CD45RA+ positively selected. The DNA for the CDR3 is TGCAGCGTCCTCCGGAATAACTATGGCTACACCTTC. This encodes CSVLRNNYGYTF.